These T cell receptor beta chains were read from a single sample in a study of T cells expressing NK-cell markers. TCRdb processed the 5' RACE reads again and assigns one entry to each CDR3 protein, with no DNA. Listed are hundreds of thousands of distinct CDR3 sequences; 4% to 6.5% falls within the top ten. Sequenced material: blood T cells: a sorted CD56 or NKG2C T cell subset, CD4+ or CD8+ T cells, or bulk PBMC T cells (not recorded which). These receptors all come from a man between 18 and 69 years old in good health. Each CDR3 is given with its conserved first and last residue.

V gene,J gene,CDR3 protein
TRBV12-3/TRBV12-4,TRBJ1-5,CASSLVERQPQHF
TRBV6-1,TRBJ2-6,CASSATSAGANVLTF
TRBV12-5,TRBJ1-5,CASGLGTGGGQPQHF
TRBV10-3,TRBJ2-5,CAISESGPRETQYF
TRBV6-5,TRBJ1-2,CASSYGRDSGFGYTF
TRBV27,TRBJ2-3,CASSSLRRGATDTQYF
TRBV12-3/TRBV12-4,TRBJ1-1,CASTRDGPVSEAFF
TRBV18,TRBJ1-3,CASSQGTAGNTIYF
TRBV3-1,TRBJ2-3,CASSSTEAGGPDTQYF
TRBV28,TRBJ2-1,CASRIYNEQFF
TRBV20-1,TRBJ2-5,CSARDSRSGQETQYF
TRBV5-1,TRBJ1-2,CASSLSGGAGGYTF
TRBV6-5,TRBJ2-2,CASSYSTSGGTNTGELFF
TRBV28,TRBJ2-1,CASSRSGLAGGGNEQFF
TRBV7-7,TRBJ2-1,CASSLGTSGANEQFF
TRBV20-1,TRBJ1-2,CSPRGGRDGYTF
TRBV9,TRBJ2-1,CASTGGGEGNEQFF
TRBV5-5,TRBJ1-1,CASSFLTGPTEAFF
TRBV15,TRBJ2-1,CATSRDLGDEQFF
TRBV10-3,TRBJ1-5,CAISESILGQPQHF
TRBV11-3,TRBJ2-2,CASSLFSGELFF
TRBV5-1,TRBJ2-2,CASSPIDVALNTGELFF
TRBV27,TRBJ1-2,CASSQNRGGYTF
TRBV2,TRBJ2-5,CASSGLGLAGQETQYF
TRBV20-1,TRBJ1-6,CSARRTGAFDSPLHF
TRBV11-2,TRBJ2-3,CASSLQGFTDTQYF
TRBV18,TRBJ2-3,CASSPPGVAMGTDTQYF
TRBV20-1,TRBJ2-7,CSATPGGGAPYEQYF
TRBV20-1,TRBJ2-7,CSAREDRVVYEQYF
TRBV19,TRBJ1-1,CASSRGWDPVTEAFF
TRBV7-2,TRBJ2-3,CASRRQGTRAPDTQYF
TRBV11-3,TRBJ2-3,CASSLDGGSSTDTQYF
TRBV6-5,TRBJ1-2,CASRAGWGYTF
TRBV20-1,TRBJ2-5,CSAYGQGQETQYF
TRBV5-6,TRBJ2-3,CASSLWTGGTDTQYF
TRBV7-9,TRBJ2-7,CASSPKDRVPYEQYF
TRBV5-6,TRBJ2-5,CASSLYLLAGGQETQYF